This T cell receptor (beta chain) was recorded in a study of CD8+ T cells in alopecia areata. Whole-study findings and limits: Clonality was higher in lesional than normal scalp, especially in alopecia totalis/universalis. Among patients, TCR sharing was less clear than in mice, a difference possibly due in part to HLA diversity in the patient population.

CDR3 size: 14 residues. CDR1 and CDR2 from the germline V gene are SQVTM and ANQGSEA. The V gene lost 0 bases and the J gene lost 3 bases, with 10 bases spanning the gap. Extracted RNA was reverse transcribed into cDNA, the sequencing template. TCRdb keeps only in-frame clones here, not all; method: immunoSEQ multiplex PCR. The table records roughly 100,000 clones, around 60% of them present only once. With respect to this clone: Its specificity is unknown.

The sequenced sample was CD4+ T cells sorted from blood. The chain uses TRBV29-1 and TRBJ2-3; weak D call: TRBD2 (6 bases). This TCR came from a human donor in good health. The CDR3 loop reads CSVEDRGWTDTQYF. Here the CDR3 DNA reads TGCAGCGTTGAAGATCGGGGGTGGACAGATACGCAGTATTTT.